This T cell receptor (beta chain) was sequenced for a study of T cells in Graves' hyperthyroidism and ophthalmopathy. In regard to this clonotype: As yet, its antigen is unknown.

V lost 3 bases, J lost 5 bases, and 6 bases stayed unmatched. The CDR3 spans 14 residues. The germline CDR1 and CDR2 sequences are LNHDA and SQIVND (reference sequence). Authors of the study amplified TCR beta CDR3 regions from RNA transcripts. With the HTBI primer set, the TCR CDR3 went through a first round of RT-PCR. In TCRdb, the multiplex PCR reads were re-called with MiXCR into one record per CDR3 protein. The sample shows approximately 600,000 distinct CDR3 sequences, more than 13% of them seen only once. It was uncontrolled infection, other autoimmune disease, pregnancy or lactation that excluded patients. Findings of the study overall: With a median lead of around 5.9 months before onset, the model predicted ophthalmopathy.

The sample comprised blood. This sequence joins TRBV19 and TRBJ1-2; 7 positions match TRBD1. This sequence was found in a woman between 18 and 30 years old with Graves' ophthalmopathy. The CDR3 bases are TGTGCCAGTAGTATTGGACAGGCCCTTTATGGCTACACCTTC. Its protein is CASSIGQALYGYTF.